This T cell receptor (beta chain) stems from a study of Ad26.COV2.S vaccination and SARS-CoV-2 variants. The treatment was: around 19 received Ad26.COV2.S at low or high dose, single or two shots; five or six received placebo; per-sample allocation not given. Day 63 after the first vaccine or placebo injection was the time point for sampling. Here immunoSEQ multiplex PCR was the method, and the copy in TCRdb shows in-frame clones only, minus some. The table lists more than 300,000 clones, roughly 84% of them singletons. Study-wide points: After vaccination, substantial breadth of spike-specific CD8+ and CD4+ responses was reported.

A remark on this clone: Its antigen is currently unknown.

The receptor was isolated from a person between 18 and 65 years old who received the Ad26.COV2.S COVID-19 vaccine or a placebo. The starting material was peripheral blood, obtained in a trial of Ad26.COV2.S vaccine versus placebo.

The CDR3 coding sequence is TGTGCCAGCAGCCGGCGGTCCGAGCGGAGCACTGAAGCTTTCTTT. This codes for CASSRRSERSTEAFF. The J gene is TRBJ1-1, the V gene TRBV5-6; no definite D call. Germline CDR1 reads SGHDT; CDR2 reads YYEEEE. This CDR3 has 15 residues. V was pared by 4 bases and J by 4 bases, with 17 bases between.